This entry lists 6 T cell receptor beta chains sequenced from one sample in a study of regulatory T cells in long-lasting Graves disease. With iRepertoire HTBI primers and Arm-PCR of CDR3 regions, TCR beta libraries were built. TCRdb reprocessed the multiplex PCR reads via MiXCR and lists one record per CDR3 protein. The sample yields about 370,000 distinct CDR3 sequences, around 15% seen once. Specified time point: newly diagnosed GD, antithyroid drugs for less than 3 months. Construction of the TCR library relied on RNA isolated from PBMCs. Material: peripheral blood mononuclear cells (PBMCs), obtained at new diagnosis, from a patient treated with antithyroid drugs. Receptors originate from a female donor with Graves disease.

This clonotype was counted at least ten times. The V call is TRBV5-6, the J call TRBJ1-1; tentatively, D is TRBD1 (5 bases). CDR1 is SGHDT and CDR2 is YYEEEE in the germline V gene. V gave up 0 bases and J gave up 10 bases, with 10 bases separating them. This CDR3 has 12 amino acids. The chain's CDR3 is CASSLGGDGAFF. The CDR3 DNA sequence: TGTGCCAGCAGCTTGGGGGGGGACGGAGCTTTCTTT.

This clonotype was detected ten times or more. The chain recombines TRBV12-3 or TRBV12-4 with TRBJ2-7; D gene ambiguous. The CDR3 has 15 residues. V shed 3 bases and J shed 3 bases, with 15 bases lying between them. Here the CDR3 DNA reads TGTGCCAGCAGTTTTTATGAGGCTTCCCTCTACGAGCAGTACTTC. It encodes CASSFYEASLYEQYF.

The V and J genes are TRBV5-1 and TRBJ2-1, with TRBD2 identical over 8 bases. J lost 2 bases, V lost 5 bases, and 6 bases had no gene match. Germline CDR1 reads SGHRS; CDR2 reads YFSETQ. The CDR3 contains 15 residues. Here the CDR3 DNA reads TGCGCCAGCAGAGTCAGCGGGAGACCCTACAATGAGCAGTTCTTC. Amino acid sequence: CASRVSGRPYNEQFF.

In its sample, this clonotype was seen many times. The DNA for the CDR3 is TGCGCCAGCAGTGAGTATCCATCGGGCAACACTGAAGCTTTCTTT. Translated: CASSEYPSGNTEAFF. The chain recombines TRBV10-1 with TRBJ1-1; D unresolved. In germline, CDR1 is WNHNN, CDR2 SYGVQD (reference sequence). The CDR3 totals 15 residues. V lost 1 base and J lost 2, with 11 bases in between.

This clonotype was recorded many times. This chain uses TRBV7-8 with TRBJ1-2; D perhaps matches TRBD1 (5 bases). V gave up 5 bases and J gave up 1 base, with 20 bases separating them. Germline CDR1 and CDR2: SGHVS and FQNEAQ. This CDR3 comprises 17 residues. The CDR3 DNA reads as TGTGCCAGCAGCCCGACGACAGCGGCGGGTATTAACTATGGCTACACCTTC. Residues: CASSPTTAAGINYGYTF. The whole variable domain, remainder taken from reference TRBV7-8 and TRBJ1-2, is GAGVSQSPRYKVAKRGQDVALRCDPISGHVSLFWYQQALGQGPEFLTYFQNEAQLDKSGLPSDRFFAERPEGSVSTLKIQRTQQEDSAVYLCASSPTTAAGINYGYTFGSGTRLTVV.

This clonotype was observed at least ten times. V and J are TRBV20-1 and TRBJ1-5; D remains unclear. The CDR3 totals 14 residues. The V gene lost 3 bases and the J gene lost 0 bases, with 9 bases spanning the gap. The germline CDR1 and CDR2 sequences are DFQATT and SNEGSKA (reference sequence). CDR3 region: CSASPQSSNQPQHF. In nucleotides, the CDR3 is TGCAGTGCTAGTCCGCAGTCTAGCAATCAGCCCCAGCATTTT.